The source of this TCR beta chain is a study of neurological immune-mediated disorders. V was cut by 4 bases and J by 5 bases, with 21 bases left in between. Germline V gene sequence: CDR1 SGHDT, CDR2 YYEEEE. The CDR3 has 17 residues. In this sample, this clonotype turned up many times. From the 5' RACE reads, TCRdb called clonotypes with MiXCR, one entry per CDR3 protein. This sample has roughly 80,000 distinct CDR3 sequences, with roughly 9.9% found just once. The rearrangement links TRBV5-6 to TRBJ2-2; D is possibly TRBD1 or TRBD2 (6 bases each). The sample was PBMCs. The sequence was collected from a man aged 50-59 years in good health. The DNA of the CDR3 is TGTGCCAGCAGCCAGCCGGGGGCTGGAAGGATGACCGGGGAGCTGTTTTTT. It translates to CASSQPGAGRMTGELFF.